This TCR beta chain was found in a study of technical replicates of blood from a few donors. The V end was cut by 5 bases, the J end by 5 bases, with 13 bases between. Germline CDR1 is SGHVS and CDR2 is FNYEAQ. This CDR3 contains 14 residues. Profiled with immunoSEQ multiplex PCR; TCRdb holds only in-frame clones, not every one. The sample holds 98,000 or so clones, around 95% seen once. The sample comprised T cells isolated from PBMCs. This chain joins TRBV7-6 and TRBJ1-5; a possible D gene is TRBD1 (5 bases). This receptor was taken from a human donor in good health. The CDR3 DNA reads as TGTGCCAGCAGCCGGGACGGGAGAGATCAGCCCCAGCATTTT. It encodes CASSRDGRDQPQHF.